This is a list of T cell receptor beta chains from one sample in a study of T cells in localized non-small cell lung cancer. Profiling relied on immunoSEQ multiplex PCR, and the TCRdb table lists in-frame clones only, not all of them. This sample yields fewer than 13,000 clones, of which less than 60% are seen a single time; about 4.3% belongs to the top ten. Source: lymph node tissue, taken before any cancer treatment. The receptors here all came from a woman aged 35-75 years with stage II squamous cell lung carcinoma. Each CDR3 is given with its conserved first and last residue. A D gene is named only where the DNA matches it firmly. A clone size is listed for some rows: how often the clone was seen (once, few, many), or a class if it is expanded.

CDR3nt: TGTGCCTGGAGTGTACAAGGCGGCGTCGCTGGTTCCACTGAAGCTTTCTTT; CDR3aa: CAWSVQGGVAGSTEAFF; j_gene: TRBJ1-1; abundance: few; v_gene: TRBV30; d_gene: .
CDR3nt: TGTGCCAGTAGTGCCTCTATTACGGGACTAGCGGTGAACACCGGGGAGCTGTTTTTT; CDR3aa: CASSASITGLAVNTGELFF; j_gene: TRBJ2-2; abundance: .; v_gene: TRBV19; d_gene: TRBD2
CDR3nt: TGTGCCAGCAGCGTGTTAGAGACTCTCACAGATACGCAGTATTTT; CDR3aa: CASSVLETLTDTQYF; j_gene: TRBJ2-3; abundance: few; v_gene: TRBV11-3; d_gene: .
CDR3nt: TGTGCCAGTAGTATGAGCAGGGACAATCAGCCCCAGCATTTT; CDR3aa: CASSMSRDNQPQHF; j_gene: TRBJ1-5; abundance: .; v_gene: TRBV19; d_gene: .
CDR3nt: TGTGCCTGGAGTAACAGGGAAGGCACTTTCTTT; CDR3aa: CAWSNREGTFF; j_gene: TRBJ1-1; abundance: .; v_gene: TRBV30; d_gene: .
CDR3nt: TGTGCCAGCAGCTTGGGGGCGGGACGCTACGAGCAGTACTTC; CDR3aa: CASSLGAGRYEQYF; j_gene: TRBJ2-7; abundance: .; v_gene: TRBV11-3; d_gene: .
CDR3nt: TGTGCCAGCAGTGTAAACTTAAGAGTATATGGCTACACCTTC; CDR3aa: CASSVNLRVYGYTF; j_gene: TRBJ1-2; abundance: .; v_gene: TRBV28; d_gene: .
CDR3nt: TGTGCCAGCAGCTATGGAACCGGACAGCTGAACTATGGCTACACCTTC; CDR3aa: CASSYGTGQLNYGYTF; j_gene: TRBJ1-2; abundance: .; v_gene: TRBV25-1; d_gene: .
CDR3nt: TGTGCCAGCAGCCATCCCCCTGGACTAGCGGGGTTCTACGAGCAGTACTTC; CDR3aa: CASSHPPGLAGFYEQYF; j_gene: TRBJ2-7; abundance: .; v_gene: TRBV11-3; d_gene: TRBD2
CDR3nt: TGTGCCAGCAGCCAAGGACAGGGTAGCTCTGGGGCCAACGTCCTGACTTTC; CDR3aa: CASSQGQGSSGANVLTF; j_gene: TRBJ2-6; abundance: few; v_gene: TRBV11-3; d_gene: TRBD1
CDR3nt: TGTGCCAGCAGTTACGGGACAGGCTATAATTCACCCCTCCACTTT; CDR3aa: CASSYGTGYNSPLHF; j_gene: TRBJ1-6; abundance: few; v_gene: TRBV6-8; d_gene: TRBD1
CDR3nt: TGTGCCAGCAGTGAATTTGGACAGGGTGTCCAAGAGACCCAGTACTTC; CDR3aa: CASSEFGQGVQETQYF; j_gene: TRBJ2-5; abundance: .; v_gene: TRBV9; d_gene: TRBD1
CDR3nt: TGTGCCACCAGCACACTCCCGGACATATTTGAGACCCAGTACTTC; CDR3aa: CATSTLPDIFETQYF; j_gene: TRBJ2-5; abundance: .; v_gene: TRBV15; d_gene: .
CDR3nt: TGCAGCGTTGCTATTTGGGACAGGCCCACCGGGGAGCTGTTTTTT; CDR3aa: CSVAIWDRPTGELFF; j_gene: TRBJ2-2; abundance: .; v_gene: TRBV29-1; d_gene: TRBD1
CDR3nt: TGTGCCAGTCAGGGACAGGGAGCGAGTGGTTATAGCAATCAGCCCCAGCATTTT; CDR3aa: CASQGQGASGYSNQPQHF; j_gene: TRBJ1-5; abundance: .; v_gene: TRBV28; d_gene: TRBD1
CDR3nt: TGTGCCAGTAGTCGCATAGGATCCTACGAGCAGTACTTC; CDR3aa: CASSRIGSYEQYF; j_gene: TRBJ2-7; abundance: once; v_gene: TRBV19; d_gene: .
CDR3nt: TGTGCCATCAGCCGGGACTGGATCGGGGAGACCCAGTACTTC; CDR3aa: CAISRDWIGETQYF; j_gene: TRBJ2-5; abundance: medium-sized; v_gene: TRBV6-8; d_gene: .
CDR3nt: TGTGCCAGCAGTGACGTACAGGGAACCGGGGAGCTGTTTTTT; CDR3aa: CASSDVQGTGELFF; j_gene: TRBJ2-2; abundance: .; v_gene: TRBV6-8; d_gene: .
CDR3nt: TGCAGCGTCACAGGGGGTCTTTCCTACGAGCAGTACTTC; CDR3aa: CSVTGGLSYEQYF; j_gene: TRBJ2-7; abundance: .; v_gene: TRBV29-1; d_gene: TRBD1
CDR3nt: TGCAGCGTTGAGGGGGGGTACACCGGGGAGCTGTTTTTT; CDR3aa: CSVEGGYTGELFF; j_gene: TRBJ2-2; abundance: .; v_gene: TRBV29-1; d_gene: TRBD2
CDR3nt: TGTGCCAGCAGTGAGGGCAGGGCCAAGAACACTGAAGCTTTCTTT; CDR3aa: CASSEGRAKNTEAFF; j_gene: TRBJ1-1; abundance: few; v_gene: TRBV6-8; d_gene: .
CDR3nt: TGCAGCGTGCGCAGCGGAGGACCTTACAATGAGCAGTTCTTC; CDR3aa: CSVRSGGPYNEQFF; j_gene: TRBJ2-1; abundance: .; v_gene: TRBV29-1; d_gene: .
CDR3nt: TGTGCCAGCAGCCCGAGCCCAACGAAAACCGGGGAGCTGTTTTTT; CDR3aa: CASSPSPTKTGELFF; j_gene: TRBJ2-2; abundance: .; v_gene: TRBV11-3; d_gene: .
CDR3nt: TGTGCCTGGAGTGTACGGACGGAAGGGACTGAAGCTTTCTTT; CDR3aa: CAWSVRTEGTEAFF; j_gene: TRBJ1-1; abundance: few; v_gene: TRBV30; d_gene: .
CDR3nt: TGTGCCAGCTCAACCCGCTACGACACTGAAGCTTTCTTT; CDR3aa: CASSTRYDTEAFF; j_gene: TRBJ1-1; abundance: once; v_gene: TRBV18; d_gene: .
CDR3nt: TGTGCCAGCAGCTTGAAACTAGCTAACGCCGGGGAGCTGTTTTTT; CDR3aa: CASSLKLANAGELFF; j_gene: TRBJ2-2; abundance: few; v_gene: TRBV11-3; d_gene: .
CDR3nt: TGTGCCAGCAGCGCCGCCTGGGCGAGTGGAAAACTGTTTTTT; CDR3aa: CASSAAWASGKLFF; j_gene: TRBJ1-4; abundance: .; v_gene: TRBV11-3; d_gene: .
CDR3nt: TGTGCCAGCAGTTTGGGACAGCTTGGAAACACCATATATTTT; CDR3aa: CASSLGQLGNTIYF; j_gene: TRBJ1-3; abundance: .; v_gene: TRBV28; d_gene: TRBD1
CDR3nt: TGTGCCAGCTCAAGGCCTAGCGGGGTCCGGACCGGGGAGCTGTTTTTT; CDR3aa: CASSRPSGVRTGELFF; j_gene: TRBJ2-2; abundance: .; v_gene: TRBV18; d_gene: TRBD2
CDR3nt: TGTGCCAGCAGCCCGGGACAGGGTGAAGAGACCCAGTACTTC; CDR3aa: CASSPGQGEETQYF; j_gene: TRBJ2-5; abundance: few; v_gene: TRBV11-3; d_gene: TRBD1
CDR3nt: TGTGCCATCAGGGTCACTAGCGGGGTCACAGATACGCAGTATTTT; CDR3aa: CAIRVTSGVTDTQYF; j_gene: TRBJ2-3; abundance: few; v_gene: TRBV6-8; d_gene: TRBD2
CDR3nt: TGTGCCAGCAGGCCGGGGGCTAGCGGTGCAGCCTACGAGCAGTACTTC; CDR3aa: CASRPGASGAAYEQYF; j_gene: TRBJ2-7; abundance: once; v_gene: TRBV28; d_gene: .
CDR3nt: TGTGCCAGCAGTTGGACTAGCGGGGGTTTTAAGACCCAGTACTTC; CDR3aa: CASSWTSGGFKTQYF; j_gene: TRBJ2-5; abundance: once; v_gene: TRBV28; d_gene: TRBD2
CDR3nt: TGTGCCAGCAGCCAATCCACCGGGTCCTACTCCTACAATGAGCAGTTCTTC; CDR3aa: CASSQSTGSYSYNEQFF; j_gene: TRBJ2-1; abundance: once; v_gene: TRBV14; d_gene: .
CDR3nt: TGTGCCAGCAGTCCATCCCGACAGGGCGTAGCTCGGAACACTGAAGCTTTCTTT; CDR3aa: CASSPSRQGVARNTEAFF; j_gene: TRBJ1-1; abundance: once; v_gene: TRBV25-1; d_gene: TRBD1
CDR3nt: TGTGCCAGCAGCCTTACGGTGATTATGGATCAGCCCCAGCATTTT; CDR3aa: CASSLTVIMDQPQHF; j_gene: TRBJ1-5; abundance: .; v_gene: TRBV28; d_gene: .
CDR3nt: TGTGCCAGTAGTATGGCCGGTGGGGGACAGGGGTCAGATACGCAGTATTTT; CDR3aa: CASSMAGGGQGSDTQYF; j_gene: TRBJ2-3; abundance: .; v_gene: TRBV19; d_gene: TRBD1
CDR3nt: TGTGCCAGCACCGACGGTTCCTACGAGCAGTACTTC; CDR3aa: CASTDGSYEQYF; j_gene: TRBJ2-7; abundance: few; v_gene: TRBV6-8; d_gene: .
CDR3nt: TGTGCCAGCAGGAGGGACAGGGGAAGAGTAAACGATGGCTACACCTTC; CDR3aa: CASRRDRGRVNDGYTF; j_gene: TRBJ1-2; abundance: .; v_gene: TRBV6-7; d_gene: TRBD1
CDR3nt: TGTGCCATCAGGATGAAGAGCTCCTACAATGAGCAGTTCTTC; CDR3aa: CAIRMKSSYNEQFF; j_gene: TRBJ2-1; abundance: .; v_gene: TRBV6-8; d_gene: .
CDR3nt: TGTGCCAGCAGCTTGGGGGCTAGCACAGATACGCAGTATTTT; CDR3aa: CASSLGASTDTQYF; j_gene: TRBJ2-3; abundance: few; v_gene: TRBV11-3; d_gene: .
CDR3nt: TGTGCCAGCTCACCAGGGACCACAGGTTCCCTCCACTTT; CDR3aa: CASSPGTTGSLHF; j_gene: TRBJ1-6; abundance: .; v_gene: TRBV18; d_gene: .
CDR3nt: TGCGCCAGCAGCTTTGCGACAGGGGGCCTCACTAGGACGAATGAGCAGTTCTTC; CDR3aa: CASSFATGGLTRTNEQFF; j_gene: TRBJ2-1; abundance: .; v_gene: TRBV5-1; d_gene: TRBD1
CDR3nt: TGTGCCAGTAGTCCGCCCGGCACTGAAGCTTTCTTT; CDR3aa: CASSPPGTEAFF; j_gene: TRBJ1-1; abundance: .; v_gene: TRBV19; d_gene: .
CDR3nt: TGTGCCAGCAGTGGGAGGACAGGGGAGGAGACCCAGTACTTC; CDR3aa: CASSGRTGEETQYF; j_gene: TRBJ2-5; abundance: few; v_gene: TRBV9; d_gene: TRBD1
CDR3nt: TGTGCCAGCAGCCAAGATGGTGGGACGTATCAAGAGACCCAGTACTTC; CDR3aa: CASSQDGGTYQETQYF; j_gene: TRBJ2-5; abundance: .; v_gene: TRBV14; d_gene: .
CDR3nt: TGTGCCAGCAGTGGAACTAGCGGAGTCTACAATGAGCAGTTCTTC; CDR3aa: CASSGTSGVYNEQFF; j_gene: TRBJ2-1; abundance: few; v_gene: TRBV6-8; d_gene: TRBD2
CDR3nt: TGTGCCAGCAGCCCTCGGGTGGCAACTAATGAAAAACTGTTTTTT; CDR3aa: CASSPRVATNEKLFF; j_gene: TRBJ1-4; abundance: .; v_gene: TRBV14; d_gene: .
CDR3nt: TGTGCCAGCAGTTACTCCCCCGATGGGACCGGGGAGCTGTTTTTT; CDR3aa: CASSYSPDGTGELFF; j_gene: TRBJ2-2; abundance: .; v_gene: TRBV6-8; d_gene: .
CDR3nt: TGTGCCAGCAGTTTGGAACCGGGACAGTACAATGAGCAGTTCTTC; CDR3aa: CASSLEPGQYNEQFF; j_gene: TRBJ2-1; abundance: few; v_gene: TRBV28; d_gene: TRBD1
CDR3nt: TGTGCCAGCAGTTACTCGTTTATGGGACAGGGAGGTAATGAGCAGTTCTTC; CDR3aa: CASSYSFMGQGGNEQFF; j_gene: TRBJ2-1; abundance: few; v_gene: TRBV6-8; d_gene: TRBD1
CDR3nt: TGTGCCAGCAGCCTCCGGACGAAAGAGACCCAGTACTTC; CDR3aa: CASSLRTKETQYF; j_gene: TRBJ2-5; abundance: .; v_gene: TRBV7-2; d_gene: .